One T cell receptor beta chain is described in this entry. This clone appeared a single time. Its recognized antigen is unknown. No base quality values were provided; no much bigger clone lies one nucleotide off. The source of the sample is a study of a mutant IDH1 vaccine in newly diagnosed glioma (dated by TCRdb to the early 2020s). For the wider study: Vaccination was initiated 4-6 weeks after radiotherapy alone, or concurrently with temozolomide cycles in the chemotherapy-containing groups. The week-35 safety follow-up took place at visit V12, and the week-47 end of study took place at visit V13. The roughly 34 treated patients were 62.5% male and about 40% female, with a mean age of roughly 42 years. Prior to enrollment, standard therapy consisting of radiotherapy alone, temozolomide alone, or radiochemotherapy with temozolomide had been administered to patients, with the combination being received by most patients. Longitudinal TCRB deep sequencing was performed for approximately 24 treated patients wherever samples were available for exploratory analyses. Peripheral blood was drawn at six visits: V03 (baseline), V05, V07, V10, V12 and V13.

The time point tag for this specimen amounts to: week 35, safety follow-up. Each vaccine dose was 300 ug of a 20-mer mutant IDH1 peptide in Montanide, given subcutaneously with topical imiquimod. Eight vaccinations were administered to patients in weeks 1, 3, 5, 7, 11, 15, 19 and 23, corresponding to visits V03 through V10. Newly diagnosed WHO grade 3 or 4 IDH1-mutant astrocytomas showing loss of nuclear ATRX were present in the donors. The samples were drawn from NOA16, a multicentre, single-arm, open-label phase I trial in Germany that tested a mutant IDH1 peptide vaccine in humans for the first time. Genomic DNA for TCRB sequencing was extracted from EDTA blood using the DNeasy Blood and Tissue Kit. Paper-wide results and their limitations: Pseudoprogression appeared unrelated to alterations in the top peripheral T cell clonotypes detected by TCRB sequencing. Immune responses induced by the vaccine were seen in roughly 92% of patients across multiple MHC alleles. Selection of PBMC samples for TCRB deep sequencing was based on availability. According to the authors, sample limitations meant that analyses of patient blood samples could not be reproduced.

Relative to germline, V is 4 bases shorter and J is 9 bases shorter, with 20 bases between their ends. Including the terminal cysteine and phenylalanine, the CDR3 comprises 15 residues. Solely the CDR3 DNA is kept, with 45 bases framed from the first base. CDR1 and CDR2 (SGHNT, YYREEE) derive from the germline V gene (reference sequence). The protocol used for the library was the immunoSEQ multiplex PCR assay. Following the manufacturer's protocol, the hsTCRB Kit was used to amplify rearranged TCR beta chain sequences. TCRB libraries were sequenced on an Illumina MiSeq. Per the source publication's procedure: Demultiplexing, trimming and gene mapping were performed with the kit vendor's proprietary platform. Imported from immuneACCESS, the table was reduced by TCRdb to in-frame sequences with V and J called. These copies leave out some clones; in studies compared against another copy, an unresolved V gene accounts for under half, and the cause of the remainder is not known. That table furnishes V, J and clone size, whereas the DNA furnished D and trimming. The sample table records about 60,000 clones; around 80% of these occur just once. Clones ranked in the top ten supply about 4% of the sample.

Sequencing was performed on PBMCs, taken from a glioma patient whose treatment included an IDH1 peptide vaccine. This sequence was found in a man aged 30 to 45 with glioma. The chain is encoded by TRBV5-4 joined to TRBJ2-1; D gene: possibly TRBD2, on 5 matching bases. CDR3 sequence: CASSPVIVREGEQFF. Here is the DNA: TGTGCCAGCAGCCCTGTCATAGTCCGCGAGGGTGAGCAGTTCTTC.